This TCR beta chain was observed in a study of T-cell reconstitution after alpha-beta-depleted transplantation in children. Whole-study results and caveats: Diversity of TCRbeta at day 60 was high in some patients, arising from surviving recipient T cells and thymic progenitors. Reportedly, alpha-beta T cells present about two months post-transplant originated from several hundred expanded clones of graft origin.

This clonotype was detected ten times or more. What it binds is not known. Looked up from germline, CDR1 is MDHEN and CDR2 is SYDVKM. CDR3 size: 14 residues. V lost 8 bases and J 3 bases, leaving 13 bases between the germline ends. It was with unique molecular identifiers that the TCRbeta library was prepared. One entry per CDR3 protein, called by TCRdb with MiXCR from the PCR reads. Here the sample spans under 250,000 distinct CDR3 sequences, under 30% being singletons. The TCR sequence derives from a female patient aged 2-15 years who had a stem cell transplant for congenital amegakaryocytic thrombocytopenia, so the T cells may come from the graft donor. The sequenced sample was PBMCs, mostly from graft donor cells, obtained 360 days after TCRalphabeta/CD19-depleted stem cell transplant. The chain has TRBV28 and TRBJ2-2, with a weak D call TRBD2 (6 bases). The CDR3 loop is CASLAGFDTGELFF. Written as DNA, the CDR3 is TGTGCCAGCCTGGCGGGATTCGACACCGGGGAGCTGTTTTTT.